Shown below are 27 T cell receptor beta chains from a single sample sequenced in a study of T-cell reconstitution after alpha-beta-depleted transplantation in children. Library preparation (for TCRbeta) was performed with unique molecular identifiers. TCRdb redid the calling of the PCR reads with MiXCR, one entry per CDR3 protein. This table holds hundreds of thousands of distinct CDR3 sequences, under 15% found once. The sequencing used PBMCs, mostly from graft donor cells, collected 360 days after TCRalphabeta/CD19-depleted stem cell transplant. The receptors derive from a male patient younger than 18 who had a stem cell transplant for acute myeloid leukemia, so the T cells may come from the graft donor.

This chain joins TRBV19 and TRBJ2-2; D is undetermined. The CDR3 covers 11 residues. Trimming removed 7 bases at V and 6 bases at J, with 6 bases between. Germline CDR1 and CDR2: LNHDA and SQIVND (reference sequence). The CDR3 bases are TGTGCCAGTAAATCCTCCGGGGAGCTGTTTTTT. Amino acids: CASKSSGELFF.

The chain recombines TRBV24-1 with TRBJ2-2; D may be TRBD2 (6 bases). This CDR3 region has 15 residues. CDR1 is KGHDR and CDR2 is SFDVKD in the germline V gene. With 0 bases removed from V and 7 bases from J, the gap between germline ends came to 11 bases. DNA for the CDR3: TGTGCCACCAGTGATTTGCCGGGAGTTCACGGGGAGCTGTTTTTT. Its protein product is CATSDLPGVHGELFF.

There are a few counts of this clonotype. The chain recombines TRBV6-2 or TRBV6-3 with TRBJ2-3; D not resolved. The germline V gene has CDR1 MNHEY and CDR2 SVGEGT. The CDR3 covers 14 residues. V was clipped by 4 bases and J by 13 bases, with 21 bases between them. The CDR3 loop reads CASSLPRTDNEKYF. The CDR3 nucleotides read TGTGCCAGCAGTTTACCCCGGACCGATAACGAGAAGTATTTT.

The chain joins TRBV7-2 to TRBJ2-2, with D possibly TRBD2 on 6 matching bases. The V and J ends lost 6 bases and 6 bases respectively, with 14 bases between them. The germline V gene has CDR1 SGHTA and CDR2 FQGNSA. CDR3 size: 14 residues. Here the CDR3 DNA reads TGTGCCAGCAGACGGGACGGAGGGCCCGGGGAGCTGTTTTTT. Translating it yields CASRRDGGPGELFF.

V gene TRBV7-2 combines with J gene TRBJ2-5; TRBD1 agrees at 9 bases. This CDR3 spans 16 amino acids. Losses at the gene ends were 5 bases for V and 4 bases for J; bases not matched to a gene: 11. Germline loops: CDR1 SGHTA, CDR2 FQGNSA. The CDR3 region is CASSESGQGGRETQYF. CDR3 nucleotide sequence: TGTGCCAGCAGCGAATCGGGACAGGGAGGACGAGAGACCCAGTACTTC.

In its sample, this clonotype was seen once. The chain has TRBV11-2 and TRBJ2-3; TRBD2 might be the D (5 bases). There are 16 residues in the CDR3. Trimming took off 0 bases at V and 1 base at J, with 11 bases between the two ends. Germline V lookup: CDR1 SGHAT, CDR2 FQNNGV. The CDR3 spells CASSLDMSGGTDTQYF. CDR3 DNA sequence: TGTGCCAGCAGCTTAGATATGAGCGGAGGCACAGATACGCAGTATTTT. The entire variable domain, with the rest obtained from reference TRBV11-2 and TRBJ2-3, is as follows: EAGVAQSPRYKIIEKRQSVAFWCNPISGHATLYWYQQILGQGPKLLIQFQNNGVVDDSQLPKDRFSAERLKGVDSTLKIQPAKLEDSAVYLCASSLDMSGGTDTQYFGPGTRLTVL.

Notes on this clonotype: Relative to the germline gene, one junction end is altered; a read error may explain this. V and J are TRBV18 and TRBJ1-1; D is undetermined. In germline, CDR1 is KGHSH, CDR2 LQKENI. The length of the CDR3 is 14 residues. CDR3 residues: CASSPQIMNTEAFF. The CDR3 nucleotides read TGTGCCAGCTCCCCACAGATCATGAACACTGAAGCTTTCTTT.

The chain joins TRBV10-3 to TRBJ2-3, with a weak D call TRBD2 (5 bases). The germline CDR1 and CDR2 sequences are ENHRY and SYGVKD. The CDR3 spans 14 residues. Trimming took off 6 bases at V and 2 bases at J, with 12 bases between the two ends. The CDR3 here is CAIRLVANTDTQYF. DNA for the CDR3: TGTGCCATCAGGCTGGTAGCGAACACAGATACGCAGTATTTT.

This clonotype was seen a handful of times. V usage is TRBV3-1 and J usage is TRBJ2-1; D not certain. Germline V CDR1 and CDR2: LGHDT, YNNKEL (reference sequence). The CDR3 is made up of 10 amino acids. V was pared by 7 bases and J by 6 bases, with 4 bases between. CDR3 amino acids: CASKGNEQFF. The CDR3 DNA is TGTGCCAGCAAGGGCAATGAGCAGTTCTTC.

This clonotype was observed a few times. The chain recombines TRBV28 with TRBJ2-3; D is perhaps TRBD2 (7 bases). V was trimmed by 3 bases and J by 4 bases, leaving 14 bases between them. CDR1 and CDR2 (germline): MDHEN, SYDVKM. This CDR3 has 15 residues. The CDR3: CASSFRGRGADTQYF. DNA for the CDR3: TGTGCCAGCAGTTTTCGTGGGAGGGGGGCAGATACGCAGTATTTT.

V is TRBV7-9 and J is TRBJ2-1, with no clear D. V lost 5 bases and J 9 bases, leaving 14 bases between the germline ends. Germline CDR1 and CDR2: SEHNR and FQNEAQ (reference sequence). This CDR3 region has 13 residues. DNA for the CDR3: TGTGCCAGCAGCCCCCCGGCTAGGACTGAGCAGTTCTTC. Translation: CASSPPARTEQFF.

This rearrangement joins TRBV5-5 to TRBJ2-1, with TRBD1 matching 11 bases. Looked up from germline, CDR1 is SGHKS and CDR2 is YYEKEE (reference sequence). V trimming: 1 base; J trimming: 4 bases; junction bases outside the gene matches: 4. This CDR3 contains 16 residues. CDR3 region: CASSLTGTGGYNEQFF. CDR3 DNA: TGTGCCAGCAGCTTGACCGGGACAGGGGGTTACAATGAGCAGTTCTTC. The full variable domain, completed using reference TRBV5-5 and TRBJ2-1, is DAGVTQSPTHLIKTRGQQVTLRCSPISGHKSVSWYQQVLGQGPQFIFQYYEKEERGRGNFPDRFSARQFPNYSSELNVNALLLGDSALYLCASSLTGTGGYNEQFFGPGTRLTVL.

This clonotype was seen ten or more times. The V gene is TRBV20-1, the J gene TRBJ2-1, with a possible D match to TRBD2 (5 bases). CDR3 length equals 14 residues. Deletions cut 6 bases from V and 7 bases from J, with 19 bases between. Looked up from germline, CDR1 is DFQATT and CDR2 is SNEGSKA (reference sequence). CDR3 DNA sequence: TGCAGTGCCGAGGGCGGAGGTCAGGTAAATGAGCAGTTCTTC. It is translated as CSAEGGGQVNEQFF.

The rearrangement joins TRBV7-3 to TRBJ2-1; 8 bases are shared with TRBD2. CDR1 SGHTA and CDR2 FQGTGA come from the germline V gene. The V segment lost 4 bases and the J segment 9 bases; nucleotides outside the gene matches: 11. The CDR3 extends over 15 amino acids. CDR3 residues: CASSSYPTSDREQFF. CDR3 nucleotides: TGTGCCAGCAGCTCCTATCCGACTAGCGATCGTGAGCAGTTCTTC.

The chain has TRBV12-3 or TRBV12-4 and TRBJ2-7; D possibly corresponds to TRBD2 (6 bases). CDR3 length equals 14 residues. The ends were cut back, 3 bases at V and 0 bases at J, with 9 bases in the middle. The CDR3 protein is CASSFPGSSYEQYF. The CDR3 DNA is TGTGCCAGCAGTTTTCCCGGGAGCTCCTACGAGCAGTACTTC.

Here the CDR3 DNA reads TGTGCCACCAGTGATTGGGAGCGCACAGATACGCAGTATTTT. Its protein is CATSDWERTDTQYF. The chain links TRBV24-1 to TRBJ2-3, with D possibly being TRBD2 (5 bases). V lost 2 bases, J lost 1 base, and 6 bases lay in between. Germline loops: CDR1 KGHDR, CDR2 SFDVKD. The CDR3 is 14 residues long.

The CDR3 region is CASSTRTASWSEQYF. The DNA for the CDR3 is TGCGCCAGCAGCACACGGACGGCCAGCTGGAGCGAGCAGTACTTC. The chain couples TRBV4-3 to TRBJ2-7; D ambiguous. This CDR3 has 15 residues. Germline CDR1 LGHNA, CDR2 YSLEER. The ends were cut back, 5 bases at V and 6 bases at J, with 20 bases in the middle.

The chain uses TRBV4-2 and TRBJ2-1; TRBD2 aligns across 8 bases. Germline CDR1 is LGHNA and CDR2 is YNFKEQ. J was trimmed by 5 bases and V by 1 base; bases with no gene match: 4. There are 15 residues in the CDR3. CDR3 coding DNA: TGTGCCAGCAGCCAAGGGACTAGCCATAACAATGAGCAGTTCTTC. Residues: CASSQGTSHNNEQFF.

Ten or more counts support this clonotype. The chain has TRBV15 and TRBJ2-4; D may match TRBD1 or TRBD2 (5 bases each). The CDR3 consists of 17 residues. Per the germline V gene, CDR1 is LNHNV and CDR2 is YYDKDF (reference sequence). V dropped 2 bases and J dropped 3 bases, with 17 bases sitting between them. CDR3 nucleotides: TGTGCCACCAGCAGACACGACCGAAGGGACCGCAAAAACATTCAGTACTTC. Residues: CATSRHDRRDRKNIQYF.

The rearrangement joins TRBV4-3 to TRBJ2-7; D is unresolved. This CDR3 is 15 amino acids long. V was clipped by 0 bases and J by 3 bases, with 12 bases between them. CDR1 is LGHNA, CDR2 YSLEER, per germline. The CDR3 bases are TGCGCCAGCAGCCAAGAGCGGCGACGGTTCTACGAGCAGTACTTC. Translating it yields CASSQERRRFYEQYF.

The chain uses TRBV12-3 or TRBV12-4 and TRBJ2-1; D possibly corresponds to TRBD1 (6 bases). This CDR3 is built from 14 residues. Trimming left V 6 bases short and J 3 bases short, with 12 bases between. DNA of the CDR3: TGTGCCAGCAGACCGGGACACATCTACAATGAGCAGTTCTTC. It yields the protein CASRPGHIYNEQFF.

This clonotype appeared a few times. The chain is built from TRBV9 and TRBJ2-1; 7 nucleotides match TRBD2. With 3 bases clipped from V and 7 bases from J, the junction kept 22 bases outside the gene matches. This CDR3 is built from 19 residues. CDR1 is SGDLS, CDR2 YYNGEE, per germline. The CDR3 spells CASSGPTSRERSPGNEQFF. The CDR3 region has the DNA TGTGCCAGCAGCGGCCCGACTAGCCGGGAGCGGTCGCCGGGGAATGAGCAGTTCTTC. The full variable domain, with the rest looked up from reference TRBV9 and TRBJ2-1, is DSGVTQTPKHLITATGQRVTLRCSPRSGDLSVYWYQQSLDQGLQFLIQYYNGEERAKGNILERFSAQQFPDLHSELNLSSLELGDSALYFCASSGPTSRERSPGNEQFFGPGTRLTVL.

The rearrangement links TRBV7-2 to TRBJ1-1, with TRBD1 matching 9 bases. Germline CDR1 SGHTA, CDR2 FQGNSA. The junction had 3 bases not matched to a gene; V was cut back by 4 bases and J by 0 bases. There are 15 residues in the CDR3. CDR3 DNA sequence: TGTGCCAGCAGCTCCGGACAGGGGATGAACACTGAAGCTTTCTTT. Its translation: CASSSGQGMNTEAFF.

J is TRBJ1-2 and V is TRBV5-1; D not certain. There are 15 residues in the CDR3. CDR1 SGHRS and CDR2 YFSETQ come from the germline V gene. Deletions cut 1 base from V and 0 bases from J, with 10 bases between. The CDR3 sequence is CASSLRGEANYGYTF. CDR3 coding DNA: TGCGCCAGCAGCTTGCGCGGGGAGGCTAACTATGGCTACACCTTC. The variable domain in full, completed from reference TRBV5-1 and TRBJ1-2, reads KAGVTQTPRYLIKTRGQQVTLSCSPISGHRSVSWYQQTPGQGLQFLFEYFSETQRNKGNFPGRFSGRQFSNSRSEMNVSTLELGDSALYLCASSLRGEANYGYTFGSGTRLTVV.

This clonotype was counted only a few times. CDR3 bases: TGCGCCAGCAGCCAAGGAACGGGGACAGGGGGCTTTAATGAGCAGTTCTTC. It specifies CASSQGTGTGGFNEQFF. This rearrangement joins TRBV4-3 to TRBJ2-1, with 12 bases that match TRBD1. This CDR3 has 17 residues. V was pared by 1 base and J by 7 bases, with 8 bases of the junction left unmatched. Germline values: CDR1 LGHNA, CDR2 YSLEER.

The CDR3 spells CASGQGPDGELFF. CDR3 in DNA: TGTGCCAGCGGACAAGGCCCGGACGGGGAGCTGTTTTTT. The chain has TRBV9 and TRBJ2-2, with D tentatively TRBD1 (5 bases). The V gene lost 7 bases and the J gene lost 7 bases, with 14 bases spanning the gap. Germline CDR1 and CDR2: SGDLS and YYNGEE. The length of the CDR3 is 13 residues.

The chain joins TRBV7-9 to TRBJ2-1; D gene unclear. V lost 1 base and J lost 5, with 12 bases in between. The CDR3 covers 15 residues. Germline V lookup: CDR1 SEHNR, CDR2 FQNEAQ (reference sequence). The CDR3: CASSLESSYHNEQFF. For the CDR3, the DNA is TGTGCCAGCAGCTTAGAGAGTAGTTACCACAATGAGCAGTTCTTC. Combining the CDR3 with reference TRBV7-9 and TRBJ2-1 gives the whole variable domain DTGVSQNPRHKITKRGQNVTFRCDPISEHNRLYWYRQTLGQGPEFLTYFQNEAQLEKSRLLSDRFSAERPKGSFSTLEIQRTEQGDSAMYLCASSLESSYHNEQFFGPGTRLTVL.